These T cell receptor beta chains were read from a single sample in a study of T cells in Graves' hyperthyroidism and ophthalmopathy. MiXCR was run by TCRdb on the multiplex PCR reads, yielding one entry per CDR3 protein. The sample contains 300,000 to 500,000 distinct CDR3 sequences, around an eighth of which appear only once. The sample was blood. These receptors were obtained from a man between 50 and 59 years old with Graves' ophthalmopathy. The CDR3 runs from the conserved cysteine through the conserved F or W. Fields, in order: D gene, clone size, J gene, V gene, CDR3 DNA, CDR3 protein. D genes are given only for firm matches. Some rows have no size entry. The others give once, few or many, or a class for an expanded clone.

>NA|few|TRBJ2-7|TRBV28
TGTGCCAGCAGTTTATTCACTGCGACCCTAGTCGAGCAGTACTTC
CASSLFTATLVEQYF
>TRBD2|few|TRBJ2-7|TRBV5-1
TGCGCCAGCAGCTTGACTAGCGGGATTGACGAGCAGTACTTC
CASSLTSGIDEQYF
>NA|many|TRBJ2-2|TRBV5-1
TGCGCCAGCAGCCCCCGAAGGACCGGGGAGCTGTTTTTT
CASSPRRTGELFF
>TRBD1|many|TRBJ1-1|TRBV7-8
TGTGCCAGCAGCCCCCCAGGGGGATCAGGCACTGAAGCTTTCTTT
CASSPPGGSGTEAFF
>TRBD1|many|TRBJ1-1|TRBV18
TGTGCCAGCTCACCAGTACAGGGGGCCCTGAACACTGAAGCTTTCTTT
CASSPVQGALNTEAFF
>NA|many|TRBJ1-1|TRBV20-1
TGCAGTGCTAGATGGGGCGACACTGAAGCTTTCTTT
CSARWGDTEAFF
>NA|NA|TRBJ2-5|TRBV7-9
TGTGCCAGCAGCTTAGCAGGCGGGACTCAAGAGACCCAGTACTTC
CASSLAGGTQETQYF
>NA|NA|TRBJ2-2|TRBV15
TGTGCCACCAGCAGAGATATCCCTTCCGGGGCCGGGGAGCTGTTTTTT
CATSRDIPSGAGELFF
>TRBD1|many|TRBJ1-2|TRBV29-1
TGCAGCGAAGACAGGGAGGCTGGCTACACCTTC
CSEDREAGYTF
>TRBD2|many|TRBJ2-1|TRBV14
TGTGCCAGCAGCTACTACCGGGAGGGAACCTACAATGAGCAGTTCTTC
CASSYYREGTYNEQFF
>NA|NA|TRBJ2-7|TRBV7-2
TGTGCCAGCAGCTTCGGTCGAATCTACGAGCAGTACTTC
CASSFGRIYEQYF
>TRBD2|few|TRBJ2-1|TRBV29-1
TGCAGCGACTGGACTAGCGGGATCAACAATGAGCAGTTCTTC
CSDWTSGINNEQFF
>TRBD1|many|TRBJ2-7|TRBV20-1
TGCAGTGCTAGAGATACCGGGACAGGGGGGAACGAGCAGTACTTC
CSARDTGTGGNEQYF
>NA|NA|TRBJ1-1|TRBV19
TGTGCCAGTATTGCGGGGCCTACCCCTGAAGCTTTCTTT
CASIAGPTPEAFF
>NA|NA|TRBJ2-1|TRBV6-5
TGTGCCAGCAGTACTACACCACTCAATGAGCAGTTCTTC
CASSTTPLNEQFF
>NA|many|TRBJ2-5|TRBV12-3/TRBV12-4
TGTGCCAGCAGCCCTAAGGGAGGAAAGACCCAGTACTTC
CASSPKGGKTQYF
>NA|many|TRBJ2-1|TRBV12-3/TRBV12-4
TGTGCCAGCAGCCCCTTCGGGCAGAGCTCCTACAATGAGCAGTTCTTC
CASSPFGQSSYNEQFF
>NA|many|TRBJ1-1|TRBV11-3
TGTGCCAGCAGCTTGGGTTTCGAGACTGAAGCTTTCTTT
CASSLGFETEAFF
>TRBD1|many|TRBJ1-4|TRBV20-1
TGCAGTGCTTCCCGACAGGGCAATGAAAAACTGTTTTTT
CSASRQGNEKLFF
>NA|many|TRBJ1-1|TRBV11-2
TGTGCCAGCAGCTTAGCGGGACAGAACACTGAAGCTTTCTTT
CASSLAGQNTEAFF
>NA|few|TRBJ2-1|TRBV12-3/TRBV12-4
TGTGCCAGCAGTTCCGCGACCTACAATGAGCAGTTCTTC
CASSSATYNEQFF